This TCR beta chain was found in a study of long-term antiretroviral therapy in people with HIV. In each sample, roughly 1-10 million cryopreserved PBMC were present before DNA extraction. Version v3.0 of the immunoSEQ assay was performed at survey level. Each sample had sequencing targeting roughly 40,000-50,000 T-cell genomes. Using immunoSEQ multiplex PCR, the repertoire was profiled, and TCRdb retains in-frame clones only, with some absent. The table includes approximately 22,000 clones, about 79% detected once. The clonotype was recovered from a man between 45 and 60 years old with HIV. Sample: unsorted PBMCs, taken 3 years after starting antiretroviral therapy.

For the CDR3, the DNA is TGTGCCAGTAGTATAGTAACTAGCAGTACCTACGAGCAGTACTTC. It translates to CASSIVTSSTYEQYF. This rearrangement joins TRBV19 to TRBJ2-7; a weak D match, TRBD2 (6 bases). The CDR3 has 15 residues. Trimming shortened V by 1 base and J by 2 bases, and 12 bases separated the two germline ends. Germline loops: CDR1 LNHDA, CDR2 SQIVND (reference sequence).